This T cell receptor (beta chain) originates from a study of regulatory T cells in long-lasting Graves disease. Across the study: In persistent Graves' disease, antithyroid drugs had been taken for over 5 years and TSH receptor antibodies stayed positive. The study, taken as a whole, reports: The researchers studied only peripheral blood, not thyroid tissue. Persistent cases of Graves' showed reduced TCR diversity relative to newly diagnosed patients.

Construction of TCR beta libraries relied on iRepertoire HTBI primers and on Arm-PCR targeting CDR3 regions. TCRdb re-analysed the multiplex PCR reads in MiXCR, keeping a single row per CDR3 protein. Of roughly 400,000 distinct CDR3 sequences in the sample, around 20% are singletons; the top ten hold 13% to 15%. The V and J ends lost 4 bases and 6 bases respectively, with 10 bases between them. The CDR3 has 12 amino acids. The germline CDR1 and CDR2 sequences are SGHRS and YFSETQ. Note on this clonotype: The target antigen is unknown.

Time point denoted: persistent/refractory GD, antithyroid drugs over 5 years with positive TRAb. With RNA extracted from PBMCs as input, the TCR library was made. Graves' disease diagnosis used American Thyroid Association guidelines. This chain connects TRBV5-1 to TRBJ1-2, with a possible D match to TRBD1 (5 bases). The source of this sequence is a female donor with Graves disease. Sequencing used peripheral blood mononuclear cells (PBMCs), obtained when the disease was refractory, from a patient treated with antithyroid drugs. In DNA, the CDR3 is TGCGCCAGCAGCCCGGGGGGGGATGGCTACACCTTC. Its translation is CASSPGGDGYTF.